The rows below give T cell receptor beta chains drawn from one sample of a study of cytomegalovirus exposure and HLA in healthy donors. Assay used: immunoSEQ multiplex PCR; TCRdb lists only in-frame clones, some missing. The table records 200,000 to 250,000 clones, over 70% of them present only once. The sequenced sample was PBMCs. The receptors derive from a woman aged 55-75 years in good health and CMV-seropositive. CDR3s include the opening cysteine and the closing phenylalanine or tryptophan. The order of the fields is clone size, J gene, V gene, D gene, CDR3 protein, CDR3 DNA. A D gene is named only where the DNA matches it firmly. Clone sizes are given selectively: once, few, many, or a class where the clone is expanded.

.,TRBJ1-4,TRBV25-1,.,CASSEWGGSLNEKLFF,TGTGCCAGCAGTGAATGGGGCGGGAGCCTTAATGAAAAACTGTTTTTT
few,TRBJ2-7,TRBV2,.,CASSPGTSYEQYF,TGTGCCAGCAGTCCCGGGACTTCCTACGAGCAGTACTTC
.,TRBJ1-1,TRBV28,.,CASRRTQLPPEAFF,TGTGCCAGCAGACGGACACAACTTCCTCCTGAAGCTTTCTTT
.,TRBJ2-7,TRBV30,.,CAWIRRSEQYF,TGTGCCTGGATTCGGAGGAGCGAGCAGTACTTC
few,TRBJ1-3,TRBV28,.,CASSLGGARTIYF,TGTGCCAGCAGTTTAGGGGGCGCGCGCACCATATATTTT
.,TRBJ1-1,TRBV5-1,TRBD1,CASSLGTGPGGTEAFF,TGCGCCAGCAGCTTGGGGACAGGGCCTGGTGGAACTGAAGCTTTCTTT
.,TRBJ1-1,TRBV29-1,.,CSGGQSTEAFF,TGCAGCGGTGGACAGTCCACTGAAGCTTTCTTT
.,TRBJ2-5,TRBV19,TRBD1,CASSSIGQGKETQYF,TGTGCCAGTAGTAGCATAGGACAGGGGAAAGAGACCCAGTACTTC
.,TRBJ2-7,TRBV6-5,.,CASTRQGASYEQYF,TGTGCCAGCACCCGACAAGGGGCATCCTACGAGCAGTACTTC
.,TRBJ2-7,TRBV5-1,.,CASSLGGGPVLSLEQYF,TGCGCCAGCAGCTTGGGGGGCGGTCCCGTACTATCCCTCGAGCAGTACTTC
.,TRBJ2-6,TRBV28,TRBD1,CASSLTGSSGANVLTF,TGTGCCAGCAGTTTGACAGGGAGCTCTGGGGCCAACGTCCTGACTTTC